The present T cell receptor beta chain was sequenced within a study of blood T cells in healthy people across ages. The study recruited healthy Caucasian donors from Russia who were aged roughly 6 to 90. Per sample, at least 5.5 micrograms of total RNA were extracted. This clonotype was observed many times. The CDR3 spans 11 residues. CDR1 and CDR2 from the germline V gene are SEHNR and FQNEAQ (reference sequence). The germline V and J ends were trimmed by 8 bases and 0 bases, with 3 bases remaining between them. The use of a sample-barcoded 5' primer and a J-beta primer mix characterized a second PCR of roughly 7 to 12 cycles. Sequencing yielded, for each sample, at least 3 million paired-end reads carrying CDR3. One entry per CDR3 protein results from TCRdb running MiXCR on the 5' RACE reads. The sample holds 870,000 or so distinct CDR3 sequences, less than 35% seen once.

The origin of this receptor is a woman of 80 years or more in good health. The specimen was blood. The chain couples TRBV7-9 to TRBJ2-3; D gene uncertain. CDR3 in DNA: TGTGCCAGCGCGAGCACAGATACGCAGTATTTT. It yields the protein CASASTDTQYF.